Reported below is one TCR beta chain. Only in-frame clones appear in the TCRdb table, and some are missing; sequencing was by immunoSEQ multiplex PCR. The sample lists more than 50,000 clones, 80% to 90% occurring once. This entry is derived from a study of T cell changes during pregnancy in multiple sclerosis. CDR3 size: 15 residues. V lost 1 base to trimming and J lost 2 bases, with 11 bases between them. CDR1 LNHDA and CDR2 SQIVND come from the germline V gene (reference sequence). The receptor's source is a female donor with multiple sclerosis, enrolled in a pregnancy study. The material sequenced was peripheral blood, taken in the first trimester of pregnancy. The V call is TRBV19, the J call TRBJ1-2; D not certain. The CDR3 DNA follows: TGTGCCAGTAGTATAGGACAAGGCCAAAACTATGGCTACACCTTC. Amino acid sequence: CASSIGQGQNYGYTF. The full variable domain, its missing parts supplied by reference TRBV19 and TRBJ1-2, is DGGITQSPKYLFRKEGQNVTLSCEQNLNHDAMYWYRQDPGQGLRLIYYSQIVNDFQKGDIAEGYSVSREKKESFPLTVTSAQKNPTAFYLCASSIGQGQNYGYTFGSGTRLTVV.